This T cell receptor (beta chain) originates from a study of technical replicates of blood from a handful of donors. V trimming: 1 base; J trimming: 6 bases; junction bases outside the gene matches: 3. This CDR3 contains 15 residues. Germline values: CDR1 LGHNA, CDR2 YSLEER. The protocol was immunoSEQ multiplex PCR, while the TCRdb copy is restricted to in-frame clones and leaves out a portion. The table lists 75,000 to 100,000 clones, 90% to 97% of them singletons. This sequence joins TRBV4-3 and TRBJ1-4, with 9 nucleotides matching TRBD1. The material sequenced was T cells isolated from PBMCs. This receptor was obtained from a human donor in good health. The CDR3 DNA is TGCGCCAGCAGCCAAGGGGACAGGGACGATGAAAAACTGTTTTTT. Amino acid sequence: CASSQGDRDDEKLFF.